The 20 T cell receptor beta chains listed next were all sequenced from one sample in a study of beta chain features in type 1 diabetes. Study-wide findings and caveats: TCRB CDR3 length was moderately but significantly reduced in all four CD4+ subsets of Type 1 diabetes patients.

The authors reverse transcribed all of the isolated RNA, so sequencing captured expressed TCRB transcripts. The data were produced by immunoSEQ multiplex PCR, yet TCRdb's version contains in-frame clones alone and is incomplete. Here the sample spans some 290,000 clones, around 24% being singletons. Their recognized antigens are unknown. Sequencing was carried out using naive CD4+ T cells from blood. These receptors originate from a woman in her twenties or thirties with type 1 diabetes.

The rearrangement uses TRBV5-1 and TRBJ2-3; TRBD2 matches at 12 bases. Germline values: CDR1 SGHRS, CDR2 YFSETQ. The CDR3 length is 17 residues. V shed 1 base, J shed 5 bases, and the junction held 8 bases outside the gene matches. The CDR3 loop is CASSLSASGRAGDTQYF. For the CDR3, the DNA is TGCGCCAGCAGCTTGTCGGCTAGCGGGAGGGCCGGAGATACGCAGTATTTT.

This chain connects TRBV7-9 to TRBJ1-1; TRBD1 matches at 10 bases. Germline V lookup: CDR1 SEHNR, CDR2 FQNEAQ (reference sequence). The length of the CDR3 is 14 residues. V lost 5 bases, J lost 4 bases, and 4 bases stayed unmatched. CDR3: CASSLRQGATEAFF. The CDR3 coding sequence is TGTGCCAGCAGCCTCAGACAGGGGGCCACTGAAGCTTTCTTT.

Only a few counts were recorded for this clone. The CDR3 here is CASSEWKGGSTDTQYF. Here the CDR3 DNA reads TGTGCCAGCAGTGAATGGAAAGGGGGTAGCACAGATACGCAGTATTTT. The rearrangement links TRBV25-1 to TRBJ2-3; maybe TRBD1 (6 bases). Germline V gene lookup returns CDR1 MGHDK and CDR2 SYGVNS. The CDR3 is 16 amino acids. The germline V and J ends were trimmed by 1 base and 0 bases, with 11 bases remaining between them. Using reference TRBV25-1 and TRBJ2-3 for the parts outside the CDR3, the full variable domain is EADIYQTPRYLVIGTGKKITLECSQTMGHDKMYWYQQDPGMELHLIHYSYGVNSTEKGDLSSESTVSRIRTEHFPLTLESARPSHTSQYLCASSEWKGGSTDTQYFGPGTRLTVL.

The chain links TRBV5-1 to TRBJ2-2; 7 bases agree with TRBD1. Germline V gene data show CDR1 as SGHRS and CDR2 as YFSETQ. V lost 4 bases, J lost 3 bases, and 6 bases stayed unmatched. The CDR3 is 15 residues long. The CDR3 spells CASSRQGGDTGELFF. CDR3 nucleotide sequence: TGCGCCAGCAGCCGACAGGGTGGGGACACCGGGGAGCTGTTTTTT.

V gene TRBV7-3 combines with J gene TRBJ2-2; D is undetermined. Trimming left V 4 bases short and J 6 bases short, with 6 bases between. Germline V gene lookup returns CDR1 SGHTA and CDR2 FQGTGA. This CDR3 has 12 amino acids. The CDR3 nucleotides read TGTGCCAGCAGCTACTATTCCGGGGAGCTGTTTTTT. It is translated as CASSYYSGELFF.

The rearrangement joins TRBV9 to TRBJ2-2, with TRBD2 as a possible D gene (6 bases). This CDR3 has 16 amino acids. The germline CDR1 and CDR2 sequences are SGDLS and YYNGEE. Trimming cost V 4 bases and J 2 bases, with 15 bases left between them. CDR3 sequence reads: CASSLLSGFNTGELFF. The CDR3 coding sequence is TGTGCCAGCAGCCTCTTAAGCGGGTTTAACACCGGGGAGCTGTTTTTT.

CDR3 in DNA: TGTGCCATCAGATGGACAGGGAGCACAGATACGCAGTATTTT. This gives the protein CAIRWTGSTDTQYF. V is TRBV10-3 and J is TRBJ2-3; TRBD1 matches at 8 bases. Trimming removed 6 bases from V and 0 bases from J; junction bases left unmatched: 2. The CDR3 contains 14 residues. Germline assignment: CDR1 ENHRY and CDR2 SYGVKD.

This chain uses TRBV29-1 with TRBJ2-1, with a weak D call TRBD1 (6 bases). The CDR3 has 13 amino acids. V lost 7 bases to trimming and J lost 3 bases, with 13 bases between them. The germline gives CDR1 SQVTM, CDR2 ANQGSEA. CDR3 amino acids: CSARDNFYNEQFF. The DNA for the CDR3 is TGCAGCGCCCGGGACAACTTCTACAATGAGCAGTTCTTC.

This clone was observed a few times. The chain carries TRBV5-1 and TRBJ2-2; 11 bases fit TRBD1. CDR1 and CDR2 from the germline V gene are SGHRS and YFSETQ. With 4 bases clipped from V and 7 bases from J, the junction kept 15 bases outside the gene matches. The CDR3 is 18 amino acids. The CDR3 region has the DNA TGCGCCAGCAGCCTACAACCGCCGGGACAGGGGGTCGGCGGGGAGCTGTTTTTT. Encoded protein: CASSLQPPGQGVGGELFF.

The gene calls are TRBV25-1 and TRBJ2-1, with a weak D call TRBD1 (5 bases). The CDR3 runs 12 residues. The germline V and J ends were trimmed by 4 bases and 8 bases, with 9 bases remaining between them. Germline V lookup: CDR1 MGHDK, CDR2 SYGVNS. The chain's CDR3 is CASSVSGYEQFF. CDR3 DNA: TGTGCCAGCAGTGTATCAGGGTATGAGCAGTTCTTC.

This clone turned up a few times. The chain joins TRBV7-9 to TRBJ1-1; TRBD1 matches at 7 bases. Germline V CDR1 and CDR2: SEHNR, FQNEAQ (reference sequence). The CDR3 spans 14 residues. V dropped 7 bases and J dropped 1; count of bases not matched to a gene: 6. CDR3 coding DNA: TGTGCCAGCATCTCGGACAGGCAGAACACTGAAGCTTTCTTT. Residues: CASISDRQNTEAFF.

The rearrangement joins TRBV4-2 to TRBJ1-2, with 10 bases matching TRBD1. Germline CDR1 LGHNA, CDR2 YNFKEQ. The CDR3 covers 15 residues. Trimming took 1 base from V and 3 from J; bases not matched to a gene: 2. CDR3 DNA sequence: TGTGCCAGCAGCCAAGCGGACAGGGGGGACTATGGCTACACCTTC. It translates to CASSQADRGDYGYTF.

The chain's CDR3 is CSVGGGNTDTQYF. The DNA of the CDR3 is TGCAGCGTTGGGGGCGGAAACACAGATACGCAGTATTTT. V usage is TRBV29-1 and J usage is TRBJ2-3; possibly TRBD1 for D (5 bases). Germline loops: CDR1 SQVTM, CDR2 ANQGSEA. V dropped 4 bases and J dropped 2 bases, with 10 bases sitting between them. CDR3 length: 13 amino acids.

This clone was recorded a few times. The chain carries TRBV5-1 and TRBJ2-1, with a weak D call TRBD2 (6 bases). Germline V gene sequence: CDR1 SGHRS, CDR2 YFSETQ. V lost 4 bases to trimming and J lost 2 bases, with 10 bases between them. There are 14 residues in the CDR3. Written as DNA, the CDR3 is TGCGCCAGCAGCCCAGGGACTGCCTACAATGAGCAGTTCTTC. As protein: CASSPGTAYNEQFF.

This clone has only a few counts. The V call is TRBV29-1, the J call TRBJ1-1, with 8 bases that match TRBD1. Germline-derived CDR1 and CDR2 are SQVTM and ANQGSEA. The CDR3 contains 12 residues. V lost 6 bases and J lost 1; bases outside the gene matches: 1. CDR3 protein: CSVRGQNTEAFF. The CDR3 DNA reads as TGCAGCGTCAGGGGGCAGAACACTGAAGCTTTCTTT.

There are a few counts of this clone. The chain uses TRBV30 and TRBJ1-1; possibly TRBD1 for D (6 bases). CDR1 is GTSNPN and CDR2 is SVGIG in the germline V gene (reference sequence). The CDR3 covers 12 residues. The V and J ends lost 6 bases and 0 bases respectively, with 8 bases between them. The CDR3 loop is CACDRLNTEAFF. In nucleotides, the CDR3 is TGTGCCTGTGACAGGTTGAACACTGAAGCTTTCTTT.

The CDR3 protein is CASSEFGTTDNEQFF. CDR3 sequence (DNA): TGTGCCAGCAGTGAATTTGGGACAACTGACAATGAGCAGTTCTTC. The chain employs TRBV25-1 and TRBJ2-1, with D perhaps matching TRBD1 (6 bases). The CDR3 runs to 15 residues. Trimming removed 1 base at V and 5 bases at J, with 12 bases between. Germline CDR1 MGHDK, CDR2 SYGVNS.

The chain couples TRBV5-1 to TRBJ1-5; tentative D call: TRBD1 (5 bases). Germline V gene lookup returns CDR1 SGHRS and CDR2 YFSETQ. The CDR3 is 15 residues long. Trimming pared 0 bases from V and 3 bases from J, leaving 10 bases between. In nucleotides, the CDR3 is TGCGCCAGCAGCTTGGGGGGGGGTTCCAATCAGCCCCAGCATTTT. As protein: CASSLGGGSNQPQHF. Together with reference TRBV5-1 and TRBJ1-5, the CDR3 gives the full variable domain: KAGVTQTPRYLIKTRGQQVTLSCSPISGHRSVSWYQQTPGQGLQFLFEYFSETQRNKGNFPGRFSGRQFSNSRSEMNVSTLELGDSALYLCASSLGGGSNQPQHFGDGTRLSIL.

This clone turned up a few times. The chain links TRBV14 to TRBJ2-3; TRBD2 agrees at 7 bases. V shed 0 bases, J shed 1 base, and the junction held 7 bases outside the gene matches. This CDR3 is built from 17 residues. Germline V gene sequence: CDR1 SGHDN, CDR2 FVKESK. For the CDR3, the DNA is TGTGCCAGCAGCCAAGATGGGGCGGGAGAGGGCACAGATACGCAGTATTTT. It translates to CASSQDGAGEGTDTQYF.

This clone was counted between two and nine times. The rearrangement joins TRBV25-1 to TRBJ2-3; 12 positions agree with TRBD1. Germline loops: CDR1 MGHDK, CDR2 SYGVNS. There are 16 residues in the CDR3. V dropped 2 bases and J dropped 8; count of bases not matched to a gene: 8. Written as DNA, the CDR3 is TGTGCCAGCAGTGAAAGGGGACAGGGGGCAGGTGGTACGCAGTATTTT. The encoded protein is CASSERGQGAGGTQYF.